The source of this T cell receptor beta chain is a study of T cells of healthy individuals. This clonotype has ten or more counts. Germline V gene data show CDR1 as MDHEN and CDR2 as SYDVKM. This CDR3 comprises 14 residues. V was cut by 4 bases and J by 5 bases, with 9 bases left in between. TCRdb used MiXCR to reprocess the 5' RACE reads, holding one entry per CDR3 protein. Of 35,000 to 45,000 distinct CDR3 sequences listed, 4% to 5.5% were seen once; the top ten hold over 8.5%. This receptor was taken from a human donor in good health. The chain is built from TRBV28 and TRBJ1-6, with TRBD1 as a possible D gene (5 bases). Written as DNA, the CDR3 is TGTGCCAGCAGTTCGGGACTCAATAATTCACCCCTCCACTTT. This codes for CASSSGLNNSPLHF.